One TCR beta chain is described in this entry. Its antigen is unidentified. The source of the sample is a study of T cell responses to AZD1222 COVID-19 vaccine. Across the whole study: Pooled in the analysis were second doses at about 4 or about 12 weeks. Broader study findings: Possibly, clonal diversity was underestimated; donors were largely white British and included more females. Spike as a whole was targeted by vaccine-associated CD4 TCRs, dominant at 160-218 and 743-854. Of spike-specific TCRs, nearly half reportedly target regions left unmutated in variants.

Profiling relied on immunoSEQ multiplex PCR, and the TCRdb table lists in-frame clones only, not all of them. Of under 55,000 clones in the sample, 80% to 90% were seen once. Trimming took 5 bases from V and 6 from J, leaving 20 bases between them. CDR1 is MNHNY and CDR2 is SVGAGI in the germline V gene (reference sequence). This CDR3 contains 17 residues. The receptor comes from an adult in good health. The starting material was peripheral blood, obtained on day 0 of AZD1222 vaccination. The J gene is TRBJ1-6, the V gene TRBV6-6, with a possible D match to TRBD1 (5 bases). CDR3 in amino acids: CASSPQGRGSINSPLHF. For the CDR3, the DNA is TGTGCCAGCAGTCCTCAGGGTCGAGGATCAATTAATTCACCCCTCCACTTT.